The clone carrying this TCR beta chain showed up just a few times. Its antigen is unidentified. There are 15 residues in the CDR3. The junction had 11 bases not matched to a gene; V was cut back by 8 bases and J by 5 bases. From germline, CDR1 is LNHDA and CDR2 SQIVND (reference sequence). The investigators reverse transcribed all of the isolated RNA, so they sequenced expressed TCRB transcripts. Sequencing used immunoSEQ multiplex PCR; TCRdb keeps in-frame clones, though not all of them. The sample consists of a few hundred thousand clones, about 15% of them appearing once. CD4+ cells of the naive, central memory, regulatory and stem cell-like memory types were sorted via CD45RO/CCR7/CD25/CD127/CD95/CD27. This record belongs to a study of beta chain features in type 1 diabetes. Overall study results and limits: Junctions at VDJ sites from type 1 diabetes patients had fewer insertions and more deletions.

The V and J genes are TRBV19 and TRBJ2-1; the match to TRBD2 covers 8 bases. This clonotype was sampled from a man aged 25-45 years in good health. Sequenced: naive CD4+ T cells from blood. The CDR3 DNA follows: TGTGCCAGTCACTTAGCGGGGCAAATAAACAATGAGCAGTTCTTC. Protein product: CASHLAGQINNEQFF. Full variable domain (remainder filled in from reference TRBV19 and TRBJ2-1): DGGITQSPKYLFRKEGQNVTLSCEQNLNHDAMYWYRQDPGQGLRLIYYSQIVNDFQKGDIAEGYSVSREKKESFPLTVTSAQKNPTAFYLCASHLAGQINNEQFFGPGTRLTVL.